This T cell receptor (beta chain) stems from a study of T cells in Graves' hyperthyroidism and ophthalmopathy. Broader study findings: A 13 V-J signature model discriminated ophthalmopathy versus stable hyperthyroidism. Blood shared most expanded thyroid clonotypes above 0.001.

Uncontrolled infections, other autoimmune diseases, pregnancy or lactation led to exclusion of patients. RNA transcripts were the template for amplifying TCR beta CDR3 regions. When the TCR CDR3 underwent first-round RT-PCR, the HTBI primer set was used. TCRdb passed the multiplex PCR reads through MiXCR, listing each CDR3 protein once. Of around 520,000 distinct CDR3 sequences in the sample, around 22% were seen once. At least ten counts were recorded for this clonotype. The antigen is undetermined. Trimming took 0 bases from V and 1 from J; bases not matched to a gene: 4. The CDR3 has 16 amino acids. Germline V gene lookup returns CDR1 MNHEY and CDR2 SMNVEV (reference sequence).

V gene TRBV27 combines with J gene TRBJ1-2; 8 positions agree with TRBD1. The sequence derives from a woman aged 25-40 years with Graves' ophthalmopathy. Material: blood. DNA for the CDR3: TGTGCCAGCAGTTTATCCGGGACAGGCTATAACTATGGCTACACCTTC. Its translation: CASSLSGTGYNYGYTF.